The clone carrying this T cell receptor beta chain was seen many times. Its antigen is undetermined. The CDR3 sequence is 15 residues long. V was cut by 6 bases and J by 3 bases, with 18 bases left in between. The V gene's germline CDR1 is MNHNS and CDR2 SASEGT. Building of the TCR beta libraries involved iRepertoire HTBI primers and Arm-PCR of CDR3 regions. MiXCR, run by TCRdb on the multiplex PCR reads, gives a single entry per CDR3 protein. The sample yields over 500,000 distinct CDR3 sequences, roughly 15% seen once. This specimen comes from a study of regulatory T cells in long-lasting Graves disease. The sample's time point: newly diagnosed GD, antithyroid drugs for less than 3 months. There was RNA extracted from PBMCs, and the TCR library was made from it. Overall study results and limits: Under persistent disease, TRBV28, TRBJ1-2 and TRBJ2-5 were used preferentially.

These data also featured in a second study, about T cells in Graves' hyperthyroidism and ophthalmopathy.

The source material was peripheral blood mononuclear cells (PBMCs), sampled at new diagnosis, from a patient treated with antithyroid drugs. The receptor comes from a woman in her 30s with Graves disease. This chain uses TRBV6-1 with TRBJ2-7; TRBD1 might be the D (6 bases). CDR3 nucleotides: TGTGCCAGCAGCCTCCGGCAGGGGCGCGACTACGAGCAGTACTTC. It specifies CASSLRQGRDYEQYF.